Sequencing of this T cell receptor beta chain was carried out in a study of beta chain features in type 1 diabetes. Study overall: Sorted cells examined across all samples numbered 107,917,701.

Sequencing targeted expressed TCRB transcripts, as all isolated RNA had been reverse transcribed. Assay used: immunoSEQ multiplex PCR; TCRdb lists only in-frame clones, some missing. The sample holds about 16,000 clones, approximately 55% seen once. General study findings and limits: TCRB CDR3s from Type 1 diabetes patients were moderately but significantly shorter in all four CD4+ subsets. More deletions and fewer insertions at VDJ junctions were seen in type 1 diabetes patients. Over-representation of high TCR-expressing cells was a possible consequence of cDNA sequencing.

V was clipped by 5 bases and J by 8 bases; unmatched bases: 11. Germline loops: CDR1 MNHEY, CDR2 SMNVEV (reference sequence). The CDR3 runs to 15 residues. In the case of this clone: The target antigen is unknown.

The gene calls are TRBV27 and TRBJ2-1, with TRBD2 matching over 8 bases. The TCR comes from a woman between 18 and 29 years old in good health. The sample taken for sequencing was stem cell memory CD4+ T cells from blood. CDR3: CASSPGTSPLYEQFF. The CDR3 DNA follows: TGTGCCAGCAGTCCGGGGACTAGTCCCCTTTATGAGCAGTTCTTC.